Following are 26 T cell receptor beta chains from one sample sequenced in a study of blood T cell repertoires in COVID-19. TCRdb's table, derived via immunoSEQ multiplex PCR, lists solely in-frame clones and lacks some. Here the sample spans about 280,000 clones, about nine tenths being singletons. Sequencing was done on a sample of peripheral blood. The receptors originated from a woman in her twenties or thirties with COVID-19, enrolled during active disease.

This clone was observed once. The V call is TRBV7-9, the J call TRBJ2-7; D possibly corresponds to TRBD2 (5 bases). V was cut by 4 bases and J by 2 bases, with 9 bases left in between. This CDR3 has 13 residues. Germline values: CDR1 SEHNR, CDR2 FQNEAQ (reference sequence). DNA for the CDR3: TGTGCCAGCAGCTCCTCCGGGACCTACGAGCAGTACTTC. As protein: CASSSSGTYEQYF.

The rearrangement uses TRBV24-1 and TRBJ2-1, with D perhaps matching TRBD1 (6 bases). In germline, CDR1 is KGHDR, CDR2 SFDVKD. The CDR3 is made up of 15 amino acids. V was cut by 4 bases and J by 2 bases, with 11 bases left in between. CDR3 region: CATSEGDKPYNEQFF. CDR3 DNA sequence: TGTGCCACCAGTGAGGGGGACAAACCCTACAATGAGCAGTTCTTC.

The V gene is TRBV5-1, the J gene TRBJ1-2, with 8 bases identical to TRBD1. Trimming removed 4 bases from V and 8 bases from J; junction bases left unmatched: 7. CDR3 size: 13 residues. The V gene's germline CDR1 is SGHRS and CDR2 YFSETQ. CDR3 in DNA: TGCGCCAGCAGCAGAGGGGACAGGTCCGGCTACACCTTC. Amino acids: CASSRGDRSGYTF.

The CDR3 DNA sequence: TGCGCCAGCAGGGGGACAGCGAACACTGAAGCTTTCTTT. It encodes CASRGTANTEAFF. The gene calls are TRBV10-1 and TRBJ1-1, with TRBD1 matching 7 bases. Germline assignment: CDR1 WNHNN and CDR2 SYGVQD (reference sequence). After removal of 6 bases from V and 1 base from J, the junction contained 2 bases not matched to a gene. The CDR3 consists of 13 residues.

This clone occurred once. The J gene is TRBJ2-7, the V gene TRBV28; weak D call: TRBD1 (6 bases). Between the trimmed V and J ends, which lost 5 bases and 1 base, there was a span of 12 bases. The germline CDR1 and CDR2 sequences are MDHEN and SYDVKM. The CDR3 totals 14 residues. The CDR3 sequence: CASSQPDRSYEQYF. The CDR3 nucleotides are TGTGCCAGCAGTCAACCCGACAGGTCCTACGAGCAGTACTTC.

J is TRBJ1-2 and V is TRBV3-1 (or the pseudogene TRBV3-2), with TRBD1 matching 12 bases. The CDR3 is 13 residues long. J gave up 7 bases and V 4 bases, and 1 base lay outside the gene matches. The germline CDR1 and CDR2 sequences are LGHDT and YNNKEL (reference sequence). CDR3 residues: CASSLGQGAGYTF. Written as DNA, the CDR3 is TGTGCCAGCAGCCTGGGACAGGGGGCTGGCTACACCTTC.

The V and J genes are TRBV7-9 and TRBJ2-5; possible D gene TRBD1, 5 bases. The germline V gene has CDR1 SEHNR and CDR2 FQNEAQ (reference sequence). The CDR3 runs to 16 residues. The V end lost 1 base, the J end lost 0 bases, and 12 bases lay between the germline ends. The CDR3 loop is CASSLGTGTYQETQYF. The CDR3 nucleotides read TGTGCCAGCAGCTTAGGAACAGGAACGTACCAAGAGACCCAGTACTTC.

The rearrangement joins TRBV2 to TRBJ2-3, with 9 nucleotides matching TRBD2. The CDR3 is made up of 14 amino acids. Per the germline V gene, CDR1 is SNHLY and CDR2 is FYNNEI. After removal of 6 bases from V and 4 bases from J, the junction contained 5 bases not matched to a gene. As DNA, the CDR3 is TGTGCCAGCAGGGGACTAGCTTCTTCAGATACGCAGTATTTT. Translation: CASRGLASSDTQYF. Full variable domain (outside the CDR3, taken from reference TRBV2 and TRBJ2-3): EPEVTQTPSHQVTQMGQEVILRCVPISNHLYFYWYRQILGQKVEFLVSFYNNEISEKSEIFDDQFSVERPDGSNFTLKIRSTKLEDSAMYFCASRGLASSDTQYFGPGTRLTVL.

The genes are TRBV10-3 and TRBJ2-7; 7 bases agree with TRBD1. Trimming at V came to 4 bases and at J to 5 bases, leaving 2 bases not matched to a gene. The CDR3 runs 12 residues. CDR1 is ENHRY and CDR2 is SYGVKD in the germline V gene. CDR3 sequence reads: CAISGDSDEQYF. The CDR3 nucleotides read TGTGCCATCAGTGGGGACAGCGACGAGCAGTACTTC.

The chain uses TRBV29-1 and TRBJ2-7; 8 nucleotides match TRBD1. This CDR3 spans 12 amino acids. In germline, CDR1 is SQVTM, CDR2 ANQGSEA. V was clipped by 7 bases and J by 6 bases; unmatched bases: 8. The CDR3 nucleotides are TGCAGCGCCCGACAGGGGCCCCTCGAGCAGTACTTC. Translated: CSARQGPLEQYF.

In its sample, this clone was seen a few times. CDR3 region: CATSDFSDEQYF. The CDR3 DNA follows: TGTGCCACCAGTGATTTTTCGGACGAGCAGTACTTC. V gene TRBV24-1 combines with J gene TRBJ2-7; no reliable D call. There are 12 residues in the CDR3. V lost 1 base to trimming and J lost 5 bases, with 5 bases between them. CDR1 and CDR2 (germline): KGHDR, SFDVKD.

The chain recombines TRBV28 with TRBJ2-5, with a weak D call TRBD2 (5 bases). Germline V gene sequence: CDR1 MDHEN, CDR2 SYDVKM. The V gene lost 6 bases and the J gene lost 4 bases, with 9 bases spanning the gap. This CDR3 contains 12 residues. CDR3 amino acids: CASRGGLETQYF. The CDR3 DNA reads TGTGCCAGCAGAGGCGGGCTAGAGACCCAGTACTTC.

This clone was seen just once. V gene TRBV9 combines with J gene TRBJ2-2; D uncertain. The V gene lost 2 bases and the J gene lost 2 bases, with 7 bases spanning the gap. The length of the CDR3 is 14 residues. The germline V gene has CDR1 SGDLS and CDR2 YYNGEE. The CDR3 spells CASSVGPNTGELFF. CDR3 sequence (DNA): TGTGCCAGCAGCGTTGGCCCAAACACCGGGGAGCTGTTTTTT.

The J gene is TRBJ2-1, the V gene TRBV4-1; 7 nucleotides match TRBD2. V lost 0 bases to trimming and J lost 3 bases; unmatched junction nucleotides: 8. This CDR3 contains 17 residues. Germline V gene sequence: CDR1 MGHRA, CDR2 YSYEKL. The CDR3 here is CASSQDQRDYLYNEQFF. CDR3 nucleotides: TGCGCCAGCAGCCAAGATCAACGGGACTACCTCTACAATGAGCAGTTCTTC.

This rearrangement joins TRBV6-1 to TRBJ1-3, with 7 nucleotides matching TRBD1. CDR1 MNHNS and CDR2 SASEGT come from the germline V gene. J gave up 0 bases and V 4 bases, and 6 bases lay outside the gene matches. The CDR3 totals 16 residues. In nucleotides, the CDR3 is TGTGCCAGCAGTGTCCTTACAGGGGTCTCTGGAAACACCATATATTTT. Its translation is CASSVLTGVSGNTIYF.

The rearrangement joins TRBV19 to TRBJ2-1, with 11 bases aligning to TRBD2. Losses at the gene ends were 6 bases for V and 5 bases for J; bases not matched to a gene: 6. The germline CDR1 and CDR2 sequences are LNHDA and SQIVND (reference sequence). CDR3 length: 15 residues. The CDR3 bases are TGTGCCAGTAGCACACTAGCGGGAGCCCACAATGAGCAGTTCTTC. Encoded protein: CASSTLAGAHNEQFF. Together with reference TRBV19 and TRBJ2-1, the CDR3 gives the full variable domain: DGGITQSPKYLFRKEGQNVTLSCEQNLNHDAMYWYRQDPGQGLRLIYYSQIVNDFQKGDIAEGYSVSREKKESFPLTVTSAQKNPTAFYLCASSTLAGAHNEQFFGPGTRLTVL.

This rearrangement joins TRBV7-9 to TRBJ1-3, with 8 bases fitting TRBD1. CDR3 size: 15 residues. Losses at the gene ends were 1 base for V and 2 bases for J; bases not matched to a gene: 1. Looked up from germline, CDR1 is SEHNR and CDR2 is FQNEAQ (reference sequence). CDR3 in amino acids: CASSLGTGPGNTIYF. The CDR3 DNA follows: TGTGCCAGCAGCTTAGGGACAGGGCCTGGAAACACCATATATTTT.

The chain joins TRBV6-5 to TRBJ2-7; 10 bases are a match to TRBD1. The CDR3 length is 15 residues. Trimming at V came to 6 bases and at J to 4 bases, leaving 9 bases not matched to a gene. Germline CDR1 is MNHEY and CDR2 is SVGAGI. The CDR3 loop is CASSRGQGGGYEQYF. CDR3 bases: TGTGCCAGCAGCCGTGGACAGGGGGGTGGGTACGAGCAGTACTTC.

V is TRBV15 and J is TRBJ2-1; 10 nucleotides agree with TRBD2. The V and J ends lost 1 base and 6 bases, in that order; junction bases with no gene match: 3. The CDR3 has 15 amino acids. Germline loops: CDR1 LNHNV, CDR2 YYDKDF (reference sequence). The CDR3 sequence: CATSRVQREGNEQFF. The CDR3, as DNA: TGTGCCACCAGCAGAGTCCAGCGGGAGGGCAATGAGCAGTTCTTC.

This rearrangement joins TRBV5-1 to TRBJ2-1, with 7 bases aligning to TRBD2. Trimming cost V 4 bases and J 6 bases; bases outside gene matches: 4. CDR3 length: 13 amino acids. The germline gives CDR1 SGHRS, CDR2 YFSETQ. This chain's CDR3 is CASSLGTINEQFF. The CDR3 DNA follows: TGCGCCAGCAGCCTAGGGACTATCAATGAGCAGTTCTTC.

This clone was seen just once. V usage is TRBV18 and J usage is TRBJ2-7, with D maybe TRBD1 (5 bases). The germline V and J ends were trimmed by 8 bases and 6 bases, with 20 bases remaining between them. Germline loops: CDR1 KGHSH, CDR2 LQKENI. The CDR3 loop spans 14 amino acids. The CDR3 loop reads CASTQGSITLEQYF. CDR3 nucleotides: TGTGCCAGCACCCAGGGCAGCATCACTCTCGAGCAGTACTTC. Full variable domain (outside the CDR3, taken from reference TRBV18 and TRBJ2-7): NAGVMQNPRHLVRRRGQEARLRCSPMKGHSHVYWYRQLPEEGLKFMVYLQKENIIDESGMPKERFSAEFPKEGPSILRIQQVVRGDSAAYFCASTQGSITLEQYFGPGTRLTVT.

This chain links TRBV19 with TRBJ2-1, with 9 bases matching TRBD2. This CDR3 has 14 residues. Germline trimming cut 7 bases from V and 6 bases from J; bases unmatched to any gene: 7. CDR1 is LNHDA and CDR2 is SQIVND in the germline V gene (reference sequence). This CDR3 is CASTLSGRANEQFF. CDR3 coding DNA: TGTGCCAGTACTCTTAGCGGGAGAGCCAATGAGCAGTTCTTC. Filled out from reference TRBV19 and TRBJ2-1, the complete variable domain reads DGGITQSPKYLFRKEGQNVTLSCEQNLNHDAMYWYRQDPGQGLRLIYYSQIVNDFQKGDIAEGYSVSREKKESFPLTVTSAQKNPTAFYLCASTLSGRANEQFFGPGTRLTVL.

V is TRBV6-1 and J is TRBJ1-4; D not resolved. The V end was cut by 2 bases, the J end by 4 bases, with 2 bases between. The CDR3 consists of 12 residues. The germline V gene encodes CDR1 MNHNS and CDR2 SASEGT. Here the CDR3 reads CASSEYNEKLFF. DNA for the CDR3: TGTGCCAGCAGTGAATATAATGAAAAACTGTTTTTT.

This clone was seen just once. The chain has TRBV19 and TRBJ2-1, with 8 nucleotides matching TRBD2. The CDR3 extends over 14 amino acids. The germline CDR1 and CDR2 sequences are LNHDA and SQIVND (reference sequence). V dropped 1 base and J dropped 10; count of bases not matched to a gene: 6. CDR3 sequence: CASSIAGGPGEQFF. The CDR3 DNA reads TGTGCCAGTAGTATAGCGGGAGGGCCGGGGGAGCAGTTCTTC. Full variable domain (missing parts from reference TRBV19 and TRBJ2-1): DGGITQSPKYLFRKEGQNVTLSCEQNLNHDAMYWYRQDPGQGLRLIYYSQIVNDFQKGDIAEGYSVSREKKESFPLTVTSAQKNPTAFYLCASSIAGGPGEQFFGPGTRLTVL.

This chain connects TRBV4-1 to TRBJ1-5; 8 positions agree with TRBD1. J was trimmed by 5 bases and V by 3 bases; bases with no gene match: 3. The CDR3 length is 14 residues. CDR1 is MGHRA, CDR2 YSYEKL, per germline. The CDR3 reads CASSHGQGDQPQHF. Written as DNA, the CDR3 is TGCGCCAGCAGCCATGGACAGGGAGATCAGCCCCAGCATTTT.

V and J are TRBV5-1 and TRBJ1-5; maybe TRBD1 (5 bases). The V end lost 3 bases, the J end lost 10 bases, and 17 bases lay between the germline ends. Germline V gene lookup returns CDR1 SGHRS and CDR2 YFSETQ. CDR3 size: 14 residues. CDR3 sequence (DNA): TGCGCCAGCAGCTCCCGGACGGGGGAGCTTCCCCAGCATTTT. Protein product: CASSSRTGELPQHF.